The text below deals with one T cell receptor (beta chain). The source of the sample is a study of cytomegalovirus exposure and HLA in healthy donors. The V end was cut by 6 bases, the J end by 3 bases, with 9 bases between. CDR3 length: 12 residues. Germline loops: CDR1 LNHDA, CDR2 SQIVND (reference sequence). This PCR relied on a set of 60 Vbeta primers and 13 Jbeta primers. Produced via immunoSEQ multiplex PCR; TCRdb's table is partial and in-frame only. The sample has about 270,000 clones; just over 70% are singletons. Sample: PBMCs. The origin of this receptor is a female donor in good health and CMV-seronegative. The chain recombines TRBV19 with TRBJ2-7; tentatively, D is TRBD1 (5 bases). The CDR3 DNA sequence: TGTGCCAGTAGCGGACAATTCTACGAGCAGTACTTC. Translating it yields CASSGQFYEQYF.